Each of the 20 T cell receptor beta chains below was sequenced from the same sample in a study of blood T cell repertoires in COVID-19. TCRdb's table, derived via immunoSEQ multiplex PCR, lists solely in-frame clones and lacks some. The profile shows roughly 70,000 clones, around 75% of them singletons. The sample was peripheral blood. Receptors originate from a man in his 70s with acute or convalescent COVID-19.

This sequence joins TRBV5-1 and TRBJ1-6; unclear D gene. The ends were cut back, 3 bases at V and 0 bases at J, with 10 bases in the middle. The CDR3 has 16 amino acids. Germline CDR1 reads SGHRS; CDR2 reads YFSETQ. The CDR3 DNA is TGCGCCAGCAGCTACAGTCCGAGCTCCTATAATTCACCCCTCCACTTT. This sequence encodes CASSYSPSSYNSPLHF.

The rearrangement uses TRBV6-5 and TRBJ1-5; tentatively, D is TRBD1 (5 bases). The germline V gene has CDR1 MNHEY and CDR2 SVGAGI. This CDR3 has 15 residues. The V end was cut by 6 bases, the J end by 3 bases, with 15 bases between. The chain's CDR3 is CASRLPSGDNQPQHF. The CDR3 nucleotides are TGTGCCAGCAGACTCCCGTCGGGGGACAATCAGCCCCAGCATTTT.

The chain is built from TRBV5-8 and TRBJ1-5; D is undetermined. V lost 0 bases and J lost 0, with 7 bases in between. The CDR3 totals 15 residues. Germline V gene lookup returns CDR1 SGHTS and CDR2 YDEGEE. In DNA form, the CDR3 reads TGTGCCAGCAGCTTGGGCCAGGCTAGCAATCAGCCCCAGCATTTT. Protein sequence: CASSLGQASNQPQHF.

For the CDR3, the DNA is TGTGCCAGTAGTGGGGACATGGGGAAAAAACTGTTTTTT. Its translation: CASSGDMGKKLFF. The chain recombines TRBV19 with TRBJ1-4; a weak D match, TRBD1 (6 bases). The V gene's germline CDR1 is LNHDA and CDR2 SQIVND (reference sequence). V lost 5 bases and J lost 9, with 13 bases in between. CDR3 length equals 13 residues.

This sequence joins TRBV6-5 and TRBJ2-1; D is undetermined. V was cut by 8 bases and J by 5 bases, with 4 bases left in between. The CDR3 is 10 amino acids. The germline V gene encodes CDR1 MNHEY and CDR2 SVGAGI. DNA for the CDR3: TGTGCCAGCCAGGACAATGAGCAGTTCTTC. This codes for CASQDNEQFF.

This clone was detected a few times. This sequence joins TRBV7-2 and TRBJ2-1, with D unclear. The CDR3 runs 14 residues. Trimming took 8 bases from V and 0 from J, leaving 11 bases between them. Germline V gene sequence: CDR1 SGHTA, CDR2 FQGNSA. CDR3 protein: CASFRLSSYNEQFF. CDR3 DNA: TGTGCCAGCTTTCGTCTCTCCTCCTACAATGAGCAGTTCTTC.

This clone was seen only once. This chain links TRBV19 with TRBJ2-6; maybe TRBD2 (5 bases). The CDR3 has 19 residues. Looked up from germline, CDR1 is LNHDA and CDR2 is SQIVND (reference sequence). Between the trimmed V and J ends, which lost 7 bases and 3 bases, there was a span of 25 bases. In DNA, the CDR3 is TGTGCCAGTAATGGACGCGGACTGCAAAGCGCGTTTGGGGCCAACGTCCTGACTTTC. It specifies CASNGRGLQSAFGANVLTF.

This rearrangement joins TRBV15 to TRBJ2-1; possible D gene TRBD2, 6 bases. The V end lost 0 bases, the J end lost 8 bases, and 11 bases lay between the germline ends. The CDR3 consists of 14 residues. Germline V gene data show CDR1 as LNHNV and CDR2 as YYDKDF (reference sequence). In nucleotides, the CDR3 is TGTGCCACCAGCAGAGATAAGGGCGGGGATGAGCAGTTCTTC. Protein: CATSRDKGGDEQFF.

The gene calls are TRBV28 and TRBJ1-6, with TRBD1 as a possible D gene (5 bases). The CDR3 sequence is 15 residues long. Trimming shortened V by 4 bases and J by 10 bases, and 17 bases separated the two germline ends. Germline-derived CDR1 and CDR2 are MDHEN and SYDVKM. CDR3 sequence: CASSSGAVGRSPLHF. The CDR3 DNA is TGTGCCAGCAGTTCTGGGGCAGTCGGCAGGTCACCCCTCCACTTT.

The chain is built from TRBV24-1 and TRBJ1-2, with TRBD1 as a possible D gene (6 bases). V dropped 4 bases and J dropped 4 bases, with 12 bases sitting between them. The CDR3 spans 14 residues. Germline V gives CDR1 KGHDR, CDR2 SFDVKD. This CDR3 reads CATSDPGQLYGYTF. The DNA for the CDR3 is TGTGCCACCAGTGACCCCGGACAGCTCTATGGCTACACCTTC.

The chain combines TRBV19 with TRBJ1-2, with TRBD1 matching 7 bases. The CDR3 totals 16 residues. V was clipped by 3 bases and J by 8 bases; unmatched bases: 15. Per germline, CDR1 LNHDA and CDR2 SQIVND (reference sequence). In nucleotides, the CDR3 is TGTGCCAGTAGTATGGCCTGGGCAGGGGGTTTAGGCGGCTACACCTTC. The encoded protein is CASSMAWAGGLGGYTF.

The V and J genes are TRBV7-2 and TRBJ2-2; D is perhaps TRBD1 (6 bases). The V gene's germline CDR1 is SGHTA and CDR2 FQGNSA. The CDR3 runs to 16 residues. V gave up 5 bases and J gave up 2 bases, with 15 bases separating them. CDR3: CASSSSGTRNTGELFF. CDR3 nucleotide sequence: TGTGCCAGCAGCAGTTCCGGGACACGTAACACCGGGGAGCTGTTTTTT.

The chain uses TRBV28 and TRBJ2-1, with D possibly being TRBD1 (5 bases). Germline V gene lookup returns CDR1 MDHEN and CDR2 SYDVKM. CDR3 length: 12 residues. V gave up 2 bases and J gave up 6 bases, with 5 bases separating them. CDR3 DNA sequence: TGTGCCAGCAGTTTACAGGGCAATGAGCAGTTCTTC. This translates into CASSLQGNEQFF.

The chain is built from TRBV6-5 and TRBJ1-3; the D gene is possibly TRBD1 (6 bases). In germline, CDR1 is MNHEY, CDR2 SVGAGI. The CDR3 totals 14 residues. The ends were cut back, 7 bases at V and 8 bases at J, with 18 bases in the middle. The CDR3, as DNA: TGTGCCAGCATCAAACAGGGTTTTCGGGACACCATATATTTT. Translated, it gives CASIKQGFRDTIYF.

The genes are TRBV7-9 and TRBJ1-2, with unresolved D. The length of the CDR3 is 15 residues. The V end lost 0 bases, the J end lost 8 bases, and 16 bases lay between the germline ends. CDR1 SEHNR and CDR2 FQNEAQ come from the germline V gene (reference sequence). As DNA, the CDR3 is TGTGCCAGCAGCTTAGCCGGGAGGGAGTCAGAGGGCTACACCTTC. It is translated as CASSLAGRESEGYTF.

This chain uses TRBV28 with TRBJ1-5; possibly TRBD1 for D (6 bases). Germline assignment: CDR1 MDHEN and CDR2 SYDVKM. V shed 7 bases and J shed 4 bases, with 17 bases lying between them. The CDR3 runs to 15 residues. The CDR3 DNA reads TGTGCCAGCATCTCAAGGGGAGGGGGAAATCAGCCCCAGCATTTT. The encoded protein is CASISRGGGNQPQHF.

There are a few counts of this clone. CDR3 DNA: TGTGCCATCAGTGGAACAAGACAGGGACTGTACTACGAGCAGTACTTC. Translating it yields CAISGTRQGLYYEQYF. The chain couples TRBV10-3 to TRBJ2-7; tentatively, D is TRBD1 (7 bases). The CDR3 is made up of 16 amino acids. The germline CDR1 and CDR2 sequences are ENHRY and SYGVKD. Trimming removed 4 bases from V and 3 bases from J, with 19 bases in between.

The chain is built from TRBV28 and TRBJ2-7, with TRBD2 matching 13 bases. J lost 6 bases, V lost 8 bases, and 4 bases had no gene match. CDR3 length: 13 residues. Germline values: CDR1 MDHEN, CDR2 SYDVKM. CDR3 amino acids: CASWTSGRSEQYF. The CDR3, as DNA: TGTGCCAGCTGGACTAGCGGGAGATCCGAGCAGTACTTC.

V gene TRBV4-3 combines with J gene TRBJ1-2, with D possibly being TRBD1 (5 bases). The CDR3 totals 17 residues. Trimming took 0 bases from V and 5 from J, leaving 19 bases between them. Germline V CDR1 and CDR2: LGHNA, YSLEER. CDR3 loop: CASSQDYAGPTKYGYTF. CDR3 DNA sequence: TGCGCCAGCAGCCAAGATTATGCGGGGCCCACCAAATATGGCTACACCTTC.

The chain carries TRBV5-1 and TRBJ2-7; a weak D match, TRBD1 (6 bases). The CDR3 is made up of 13 amino acids. The V gene's germline CDR1 is SGHRS and CDR2 YFSETQ. Trimming removed 4 bases at V and 3 bases at J, with 11 bases between. The CDR3, as DNA: TGCGCCAGCAGCACCACAGGGAGCTACGAGCAGTACTTC. This encodes CASSTTGSYEQYF. The full variable domain, completed using reference TRBV5-1 and TRBJ2-7, is KAGVTQTPRYLIKTRGQQVTLSCSPISGHRSVSWYQQTPGQGLQFLFEYFSETQRNKGNFPGRFSGRQFSNSRSEMNVSTLELGDSALYLCASSTTGSYEQYFGPGTRLTVT.